This T cell receptor beta chain is drawn from a study of early T cells in non-severe SARS-CoV-2 infection. Study-level information: Investigators sequenced bulk RNA drawn from unsorted whole blood, and chains remained unpaired. Study-level points and caveats: Matches to VDJdb favored anti-spike CD8 responses and missed private and CD4 specificities.

Individual cDNA molecules each received unique molecular identifiers attached to them. TCRdb reanalysed the 5' RACE reads using MiXCR and keeps one entry per CDR3 protein. The table lists about 120,000 distinct CDR3 sequences, 10% to 15% of them singletons. The germline gives CDR1 SGHRS, CDR2 YFSETQ. Trimming cost V 2 bases and J 8 bases; bases outside gene matches: 7. The CDR3 consists of 16 residues. In its sample, this clonotype was seen once. The antigen is unknown. The V and J genes are TRBV5-1 and TRBJ2-1, with 13 bases fitting TRBD2. This TCR came from an adult who was a healthcare worker with PCR-confirmed SARS-CoV-2 infection or an uninfected control (not recorded which). The material sequenced was whole blood, taken at baseline. CDR3 protein: CASSLGTSGGADEQFF. As DNA, the CDR3 is TGCGCCAGCAGCTTAGGAACTAGCGGGGGGGCCGATGAGCAGTTCTTC.